This entry describes one T cell receptor beta chain. MiXCR, applied by TCRdb to the RACE reads, yields one record per CDR3 protein. The data contain approximately 74,000 distinct CDR3 sequences, 30% to 35% of them singletons. This record comes from a study of human T cells and chemical hapten exposure. The CDR3 runs to 20 residues. The germline V gene encodes CDR1 LGHNA and CDR2 YNFKEQ. V trimming: 0 bases; J trimming: 5 bases; junction bases outside the gene matches: 18. Time point of the sample: patch test 1, 2 weeks after DPC sensitization. Treatment here: therapeutic diphenylcyclopropenone sensitization with weekly scalp DPC.

This sequence was found in a man in his forties or fifties with alopecia areata. Some clones in this sample may be carry-over from other donors' samples. The chain combines TRBV4-2 with TRBJ2-5, with 10 bases aligning to TRBD1. The specimen was whole blood, collected in connection with sensitization to the hapten diphenylcyclopropenone (DPC). The CDR3 bases are TGTGCCAGCAGCCAAGAATTATCCCCCGGGACAGGGGTCCGTGCTGAGACCCAGTACTTC. It yields the protein CASSQELSPGTGVRAETQYF.